Below are 27 T cell receptor beta chains sequenced from a single sample in a study of shared clonotypes between healthy human individuals. Data came from immunoSEQ multiplex PCR; TCRdb stores just in-frame clones and leaves some out. The sample gives more than 400,000 clones, 96% of which show up once; 0.06% is in the top ten. The sequenced sample was naive CD4+ T cells sorted from blood. The sample's subset: CD45RA+ positively selected. The receptors stem from a woman aged 25 to 39 in good health.

This chain connects TRBV6-5 to TRBJ1-2; TRBD1 agrees at 9 bases. The V gene end was trimmed by 3 bases and the J gene end by 6 bases; junction bases not matched to a gene: 8. The V gene's germline CDR1 is MNHEY and CDR2 SVGAGI. This CDR3 is 15 amino acids long. The CDR3 here is CASSYQNRGQDGYTF. For the CDR3, the DNA is TGTGCCAGCAGTTATCAGAACAGGGGGCAAGATGGCTACACCTTC.

The V gene is TRBV7-2, the J gene TRBJ1-3; 9 nucleotides match TRBD1. Germline CDR1 reads SGHTA; CDR2 reads FQGNSA. V was clipped by 5 bases and J by 0 bases; unmatched bases: 8. This CDR3 comprises 17 residues. The CDR3, as DNA: TGTGCCAGCAGCCGCGGGGGACAGGGACTCTCTGGAAACACCATATATTTT. This gives the protein CASSRGGQGLSGNTIYF.

As regards this clone: Other nucleotide sequences in the sample specify the same CDR3. The gene calls are TRBV5-1 and TRBJ2-5, with 13 bases identical to TRBD2. After removal of 4 bases from V and 5 bases from J, the junction contained 5 bases not matched to a gene. Germline assignment: CDR1 SGHRS and CDR2 YFSETQ. The CDR3 contains 15 residues. CDR3 protein: CASSTGLAGQETQYF. The CDR3 DNA reads as TGCGCCAGCAGCACGGGACTAGCGGGACAGGAGACCCAGTACTTC.

The chain is built from TRBV29-1 and TRBJ2-5, with 10 bases aligning to TRBD1. Germline trimming cut 5 bases from V and 6 bases from J; bases unmatched to any gene: 12. The CDR3 totals 15 residues. In germline, CDR1 is SQVTM, CDR2 ANQGSEA. This CDR3 is CSVPRDRGILKTQYF. The CDR3 coding sequence is TGCAGCGTTCCAAGGGACAGGGGCATTCTGAAGACCCAGTACTTC. The entire variable domain, with the rest obtained from reference TRBV29-1 and TRBJ2-5, is as follows: SAVISQKPSRDICQRGTSLTIQCQVDSQVTMMFWYRQQPGQSLTLIATANQGSEATYESGFVIDKFPISRPNLTFSTLTVSNMSPEDSSIYLCSVPRDRGILKTQYFGPGTRLLVL.

The chain has TRBV5-1 and TRBJ2-5, with D uncertain. The end of the DNA fits TRBJ2-7 better, so the J call may be wrong. Germline CDR1 and CDR2: SGHRS and YFSETQ. This CDR3 region has 12 residues. CDR3 in DNA: TGCGCCAGCAGCGGCATCTCCTACGAGCAGTACTTC. Residues: CASSGISYEQYF.

V is TRBV7-2 and J is TRBJ2-7; D may be TRBD2 (6 bases). Germline CDR1 and CDR2: SGHTA and FQGNSA. The CDR3 spans 14 residues. Between the trimmed V and J ends, which lost 0 bases and 3 bases, there was a span of 9 bases. CDR3 nucleotide sequence: TGTGCCAGCAGCTTAGCGGGAGGTCTCTACGAGCAGTACTTC. Its translation: CASSLAGGLYEQYF.

V usage is TRBV4-2 and J usage is TRBJ1-1; 10 positions match TRBD1. The germline V gene encodes CDR1 LGHNA and CDR2 YNFKEQ. CDR3 length: 18 amino acids. J was trimmed by 3 bases and V by 3 bases; bases with no gene match: 13. CDR3 amino acids: CASSHTGTGVYVDTEAFF. The CDR3 region has the DNA TGTGCCAGCAGCCACACCGGGACAGGGGTCTACGTGGACACTGAAGCTTTCTTT.

The chain links TRBV7-2 to TRBJ2-3; TRBD2 agrees at 9 bases. Germline V lookup: CDR1 SGHTA, CDR2 FQGNSA. The CDR3 runs to 19 residues. V shed 1 base, J shed 2 bases, and the junction held 13 bases outside the gene matches. DNA for the CDR3: TGTGCCAGCAGCTTAGACAGGTGGTCTAGCGGGAAGTTCACAGATACGCAGTATTTT. It translates to CASSLDRWSSGKFTDTQYF.

This chain joins TRBV7-2 and TRBJ1-1; 11 bases align to TRBD1. The germline V gene has CDR1 SGHTA and CDR2 FQGNSA. The CDR3 runs to 14 residues. Trimming removed 1 base from V and 11 bases from J; junction bases left unmatched: 6. The CDR3 DNA sequence: TGTGCCAGCAGCTTAGTGAGGACAGGGGGCAAGGCTTTCTTT. Encoded protein: CASSLVRTGGKAFF.

V usage is TRBV19 and J usage is TRBJ2-5, with TRBD2 matching over 8 bases. This CDR3 is built from 15 residues. Germline loops: CDR1 LNHDA, CDR2 SQIVND (reference sequence). V trimming: 7 bases; J trimming: 5 bases; junction bases outside the gene matches: 12. CDR3 region: CASMLTSGSVETQYF. CDR3 DNA sequence: TGTGCCAGTATGCTAACCAGCGGGAGCGTCGAGACCCAGTACTTC.

The chain joins TRBV7-9 to TRBJ2-1, with 9 positions matching TRBD2. Germline CDR1 and CDR2: SEHNR and FQNEAQ (reference sequence). The CDR3 consists of 16 residues. The trim removed 4 bases at V and 0 bases at J, leaving 4 bases unmatched. The CDR3 DNA reads as TGTGCCAGCAGCTACCTAGCGGGGAGCTCCTACAATGAGCAGTTCTTC. It encodes CASSYLAGSSYNEQFF.

J is TRBJ1-1 and V is TRBV5-4; maybe TRBD1 (5 bases). The CDR3 is 16 amino acids. Germline CDR1 and CDR2: SGHNT and YYREEE (reference sequence). V was pared by 4 bases and J by 1 base, with 17 bases between. CDR3 sequence (DNA): TGTGCCAGCAGCCGTAACCCGACAGCGCAGAACACTGAAGCTTTCTTT. It specifies CASSRNPTAQNTEAFF.

This clone turned up a few times. V usage is TRBV16 and J usage is TRBJ1-5, with unresolved D. Trimming removed 2 bases at V and 5 bases at J, with 7 bases between. Germline V gene sequence: CDR1 KGHSY, CDR2 FQNENV. This CDR3 contains 13 residues. CDR3 in amino acids: CASSQPGYQPQHF. DNA of the CDR3: TGTGCCAGCAGCCAACCCGGCTATCAGCCCCAGCATTTT.

CDR3 sequence (DNA): TGTGCCAGCAGTCGGGGGACAGCTAACTATGGCTACACCTTC. It yields the protein CASSRGTANYGYTF. The V gene is TRBV5-4, the J gene TRBJ1-2, with 7 positions matching TRBD1. V gave up 5 bases and J gave up 0 bases; unmatched junction bases: 4. The CDR3 runs to 14 residues. CDR1 and CDR2 (germline): SGHNT, YYREEE (reference sequence).

The chain recombines TRBV10-3 with TRBJ2-2; TRBD1 matches 8 bases. Germline loops: CDR1 ENHRY, CDR2 SYGVKD. The CDR3 spans 15 residues. Germline trimming cut 8 bases from V and 7 bases from J; bases unmatched to any gene: 12. The CDR3 sequence is CAIGEPGQGLGELFF. The CDR3 nucleotides are TGTGCCATCGGGGAGCCAGGACAGGGTCTCGGGGAGCTGTTTTTT.

This chain connects TRBV29-1 to TRBJ1-5, with D perhaps matching TRBD1 (6 bases). Trimming took 7 bases from V and 3 from J, leaving 10 bases between them. The CDR3 sequence is 12 residues long. CDR1 and CDR2 (germline): SQVTM, ANQGSEA. DNA of the CDR3: TGCAGCGCCCAGGGGCCCAATCAGCCCCAGCATTTT. As protein: CSAQGPNQPQHF.

The V gene is TRBV28, the J gene TRBJ1-5; TRBD1 agrees at 7 bases. V gave up 5 bases and J gave up 1 base; unmatched junction bases: 8. Looked up from germline, CDR1 is MDHEN and CDR2 is SYDVKM. CDR3 length equals 16 residues. CDR3 DNA sequence: TGTGCCAGCAGTCTCCGACAGGGCTCCAGCAATCAGCCCCAGCATTTT. Translating it yields CASSLRQGSSNQPQHF.

Here the CDR3 DNA reads TGTGCCAGCAGCTTAGTTGGGGGGATGGCAGATACGCAGTATTTT. Its translation: CASSLVGGMADTQYF. The rearrangement links TRBV11-2 to TRBJ2-3; the D gene is possibly TRBD2 (6 bases). The ends were cut back, 1 base at V and 4 bases at J, with 12 bases in the middle. The CDR3 is made up of 15 amino acids. Looked up from germline, CDR1 is SGHAT and CDR2 is FQNNGV.

The chain has TRBV4-1 and TRBJ2-2; D not resolved. Germline values: CDR1 MGHRA, CDR2 YSYEKL. V lost 4 bases and J lost 3, with 3 bases in between. CDR3 length: 12 amino acids. The CDR3 coding sequence is TGCGCCAGCAGCCGAGACACCGGGGAGCTGTTTTTT. Amino acids: CASSRDTGELFF.

V usage is TRBV5-1 and J usage is TRBJ2-3; either TRBD1 or TRBD2 may fit D (6 bases each). V was cut by 2 bases and J by 0 bases, with 13 bases left in between. The CDR3 loop spans 16 amino acids. Looked up from germline, CDR1 is SGHRS and CDR2 is YFSETQ. The CDR3 region is CASSFIGGRSTDTQYF. The DNA of the CDR3 is TGCGCCAGCAGCTTCATAGGGGGGCGGAGCACAGATACGCAGTATTTT.

The V and J genes are TRBV6-1 and TRBJ2-7; either TRBD1 or TRBD2 may fit D (6 bases each). V lost 3 bases and J lost 1, with 16 bases in between. Germline V gene data show CDR1 as MNHNS and CDR2 as SASEGT. The CDR3 is 16 amino acids. The CDR3 spells CASSDGWGARSYEQYF. CDR3 DNA sequence: TGTGCCAGCAGTGATGGTTGGGGGGCGCGGTCCTACGAGCAGTACTTC.

This clone was seen just once. The gene calls are TRBV10-1 and TRBJ2-7; TRBD1 agrees at 10 bases. The J segment lost 3 bases and the V segment lost 8 bases, leaving 1 base of the junction unmatched. There are 12 residues in the CDR3. CDR1 WNHNN and CDR2 SYGVQD come from the germline V gene (reference sequence). The CDR3 spells CASGDRGYEQYF. As DNA, the CDR3 is TGCGCCAGCGGGGACAGGGGCTACGAGCAGTACTTC.

The V call is TRBV2, the J call TRBJ2-5, with D possibly TRBD1 on 5 matching bases. The CDR3 length is 14 residues. Germline assignment: CDR1 SNHLY and CDR2 FYNNEI. The CDR3 DNA reads TGTGCGAGCCCCCGACAGACTCTACGAGAGACCCAGTACTTC. It encodes CASPRQTLRETQYF.

This chain links TRBV9 with TRBJ2-5; 7 bases map to TRBD1. There are 14 residues in the CDR3. The ends lost 5 bases at V and 1 base at J; junction bases unmatched: 5. Germline V gene lookup returns CDR1 SGDLS and CDR2 YYNGEE. The CDR3 protein is CASSRRQGQETQYF. CDR3 nucleotide sequence: TGTGCCAGCAGTCGAAGACAGGGCCAAGAGACCCAGTACTTC.

The chain employs TRBV19 and TRBJ1-4; 8 bases align to TRBD1. This CDR3 is built from 13 residues. The germline gives CDR1 LNHDA, CDR2 SQIVND (reference sequence). The junction had 3 bases not matched to a gene; V was cut back by 6 bases and J by 6 bases. This CDR3 reads CASRVDRDEKLFF. As DNA, the CDR3 is TGTGCCAGTAGAGTGGACAGGGATGAAAAACTGTTTTTT.

V is TRBV2 and J is TRBJ2-5, with 7 bases matching TRBD1. The germline CDR1 and CDR2 sequences are SNHLY and FYNNEI. CDR3 length: 14 amino acids. V dropped 10 bases and J dropped 2; count of bases not matched to a gene: 10. CDR3 region: CATNLRGRQETQYF. The CDR3 DNA sequence: TGTGCCACGAATCTAAGGGGGCGACAAGAGACCCAGTACTTC.

This clone was found once. The gene calls are TRBV18 and TRBJ2-7, with a weak D call TRBD2 (5 bases). Trimming removed 3 bases from V and 0 bases from J, with 15 bases in between. The CDR3 has 16 amino acids. Germline V lookup: CDR1 KGHSH, CDR2 LQKENI. CDR3 in DNA: TGTGCCAGCTCACCCGGCTTATCCGGGGACTCCTACGAGCAGTACTTC. Translated, it gives CASSPGLSGDSYEQYF.